What follows describes a single T cell receptor beta chain. Libraries were prepared by immunoSEQ multiplex PCR; TCRdb keeps only in-frame clonotypes and omits some of them. The sample includes some 180,000 clones, 75% to 90% seen only once; the top ten take roughly 8.2%. This record comes from a study of blood T cell repertoires in COVID-19. Study context: The United States, Italy and Spain supplied acute and convalescent COVID-19 samples.

V lost 6 bases and J lost 5; bases outside the gene matches: 7. The CDR3 is 15 amino acids. In germline, CDR1 is ENHRY, CDR2 SYGVKD. Sequencing input: peripheral blood. The rearrangement uses TRBV10-3 and TRBJ2-1, with 10 bases aligning to TRBD1. The receptor comes from a woman in her sixties or seventies with acute or convalescent COVID-19. The CDR3 DNA sequence: TGTGCCATCAGCTCGGGACAGGGGACCAACAATGAGCAGTTCTTC. Translating gives CAISSGQGTNNEQFF.